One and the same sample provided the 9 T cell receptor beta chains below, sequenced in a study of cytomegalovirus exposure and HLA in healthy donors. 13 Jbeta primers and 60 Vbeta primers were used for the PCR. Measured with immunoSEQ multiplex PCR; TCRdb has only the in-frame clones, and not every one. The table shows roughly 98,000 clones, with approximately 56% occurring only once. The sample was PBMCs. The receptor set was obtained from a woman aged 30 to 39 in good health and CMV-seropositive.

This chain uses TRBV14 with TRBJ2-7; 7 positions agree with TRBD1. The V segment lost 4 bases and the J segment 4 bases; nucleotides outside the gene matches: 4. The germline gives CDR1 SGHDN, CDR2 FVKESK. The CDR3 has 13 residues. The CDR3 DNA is TGTGCCAGCAGCCTTCTCAGGGGGTACGAGCAGTACTTC. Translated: CASSLLRGYEQYF.

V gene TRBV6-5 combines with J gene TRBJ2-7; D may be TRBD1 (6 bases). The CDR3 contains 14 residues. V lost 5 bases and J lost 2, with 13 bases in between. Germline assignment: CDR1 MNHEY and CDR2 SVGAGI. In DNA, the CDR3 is TGTGCCAGCAGTGACTGGACAGCCCCCTACGAGCAGTACTTC. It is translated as CASSDWTAPYEQYF.

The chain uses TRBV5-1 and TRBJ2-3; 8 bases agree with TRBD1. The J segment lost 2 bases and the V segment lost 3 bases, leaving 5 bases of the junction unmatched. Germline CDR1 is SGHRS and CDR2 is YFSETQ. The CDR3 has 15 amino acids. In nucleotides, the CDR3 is TGCGCCAGCAGCTACAGACAGGGGCCCACAGATACGCAGTATTTT. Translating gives CASSYRQGPTDTQYF.

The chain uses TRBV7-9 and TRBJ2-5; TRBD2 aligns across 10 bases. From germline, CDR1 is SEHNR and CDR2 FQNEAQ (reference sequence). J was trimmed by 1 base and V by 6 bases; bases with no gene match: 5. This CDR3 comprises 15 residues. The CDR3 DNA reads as TGTGCCAGCAGGACAACTAGCGGGGCCCAAGAGACCCAGTACTTC. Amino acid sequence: CASRTTSGAQETQYF.

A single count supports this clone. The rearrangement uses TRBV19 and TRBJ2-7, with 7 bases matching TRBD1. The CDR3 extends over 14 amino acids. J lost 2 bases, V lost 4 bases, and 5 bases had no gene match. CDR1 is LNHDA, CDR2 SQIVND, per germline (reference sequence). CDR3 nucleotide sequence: TGTGCCAGTAGTACTTGGGACAGCACCTACGAGCAGTACTTC. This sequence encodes CASSTWDSTYEQYF. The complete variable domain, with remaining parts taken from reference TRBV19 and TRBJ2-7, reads DGGITQSPKYLFRKEGQNVTLSCEQNLNHDAMYWYRQDPGQGLRLIYYSQIVNDFQKGDIAEGYSVSREKKESFPLTVTSAQKNPTAFYLCASSTWDSTYEQYFGPGTRLTVT.

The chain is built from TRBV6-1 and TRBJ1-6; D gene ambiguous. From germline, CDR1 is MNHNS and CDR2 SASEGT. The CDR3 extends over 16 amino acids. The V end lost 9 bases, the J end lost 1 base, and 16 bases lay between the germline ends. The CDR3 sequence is CASSELGLSYNSPLHF. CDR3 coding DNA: TGTGCCAGTAGCGAATTGGGCCTGTCCTATAATTCACCCCTCCACTTT.

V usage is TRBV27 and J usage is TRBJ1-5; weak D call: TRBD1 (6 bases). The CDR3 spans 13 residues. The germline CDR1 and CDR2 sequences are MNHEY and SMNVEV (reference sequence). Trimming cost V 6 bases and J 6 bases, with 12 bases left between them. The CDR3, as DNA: TGTGCCAGCAGGGGGCAGGGGACTCAGCCCCAGCATTTT. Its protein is CASRGQGTQPQHF.

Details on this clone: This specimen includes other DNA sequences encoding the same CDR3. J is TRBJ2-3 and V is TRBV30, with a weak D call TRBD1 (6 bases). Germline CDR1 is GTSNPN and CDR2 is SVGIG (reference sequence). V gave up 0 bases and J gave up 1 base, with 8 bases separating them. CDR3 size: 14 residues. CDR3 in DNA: TGTGCCTGGAGTGTAGGGGGTGGCACAGATACGCAGTATTTT. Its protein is CAWSVGGGTDTQYF.

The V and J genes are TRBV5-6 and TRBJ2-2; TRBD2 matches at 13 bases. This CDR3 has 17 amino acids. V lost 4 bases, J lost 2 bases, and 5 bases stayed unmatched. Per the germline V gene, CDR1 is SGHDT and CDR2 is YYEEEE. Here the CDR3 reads CASSTGLAGANTGELFF. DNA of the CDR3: TGTGCCAGCAGCACCGGACTAGCGGGGGCTAACACCGGGGAGCTGTTTTTT.